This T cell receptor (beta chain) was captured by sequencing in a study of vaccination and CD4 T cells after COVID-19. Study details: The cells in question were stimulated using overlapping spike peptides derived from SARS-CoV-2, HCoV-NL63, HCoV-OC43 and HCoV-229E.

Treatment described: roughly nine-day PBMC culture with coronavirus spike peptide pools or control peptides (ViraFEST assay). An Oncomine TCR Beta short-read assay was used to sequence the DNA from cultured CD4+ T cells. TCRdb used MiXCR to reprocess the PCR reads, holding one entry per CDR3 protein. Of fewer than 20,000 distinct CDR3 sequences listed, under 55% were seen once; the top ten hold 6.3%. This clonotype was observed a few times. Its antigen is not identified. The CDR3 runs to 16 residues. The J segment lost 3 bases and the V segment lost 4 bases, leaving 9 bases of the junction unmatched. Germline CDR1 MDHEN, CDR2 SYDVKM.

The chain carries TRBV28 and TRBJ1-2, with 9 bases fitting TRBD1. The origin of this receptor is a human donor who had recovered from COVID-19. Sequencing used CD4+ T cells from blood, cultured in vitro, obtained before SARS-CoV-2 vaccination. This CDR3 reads CASSSNGQGRHYGYTF. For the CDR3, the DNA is TGTGCCAGCAGTTCCAATGGACAGGGGAGACACTATGGCTACACCTTC.